These 18 T cell receptor beta chains originate from one sample sequenced in a study of CD8 T cells in Susac syndrome. Random hexamers were used to reverse transcribe about 0.5 to 1 ug of RNA. TCRdb fed the immunoSEQ multiplex PCR reads into MiXCR, producing one record per CDR3 protein. The sample holds approximately 190,000 distinct CDR3 sequences, about 94% seen once. The sequenced sample was CD4+ T cells from PBMCs. These receptors were collected from a human donor in good health.

The rearrangement uses TRBV15 and TRBJ1-1, with D uncertain. The CDR3 length is 14 residues. Germline V gene lookup returns CDR1 LNHNV and CDR2 YYDKDF (reference sequence). Trimming left V 5 bases short and J 5 bases short, with 15 bases between. CDR3 DNA sequence: TGTGCCACCAGCTTGAAAAGCCGAGGGACTGAAGCTTTCTTT. It yields the protein CATSLKSRGTEAFF.

This chain uses TRBV5-1 with TRBJ2-1, with 7 positions matching TRBD2. The J segment lost 5 bases and the V segment lost 2 bases, leaving 4 bases of the junction unmatched. Germline CDR1 reads SGHRS; CDR2 reads YFSETQ. This CDR3 is 14 amino acids long. CDR3 nucleotide sequence: TGCGCCAGCAGCTTAGTACGGGGGGACAATGAGCAGTTCTTC. Encoded protein: CASSLVRGDNEQFF.

The gene calls are TRBV12-3 or TRBV12-4 and TRBJ1-6, with 7 bases fitting TRBD1. Trimming removed 5 bases from V and 11 bases from J; junction bases left unmatched: 12. CDR3 length: 15 amino acids. Written as DNA, the CDR3 is TGTGCCAGCAGTCCTGTGACAGGGAGGGTCACACCCCTCCACTTT. This codes for CASSPVTGRVTPLHF.

In its sample, this clonotype was seen once. The V and J genes are TRBV29-1 and TRBJ1-2, with D possibly being TRBD1 (5 bases). V lost 3 bases to trimming and J lost 4 bases, with 9 bases between them. Germline loops: CDR1 SQVTM, CDR2 ANQGSEA. The length of the CDR3 is 12 residues. The CDR3 is CSVDQGGYGYTF. The CDR3 DNA is TGCAGCGTTGATCAGGGTGGCTATGGCTACACCTTC.

The chain links TRBV6-5 to TRBJ1-5; 8 nucleotides match TRBD1. The V segment lost 6 bases and the J segment 4 bases; nucleotides outside the gene matches: 14. This CDR3 has 17 residues. Germline lookup yields CDR1 MNHEY and CDR2 SVGAGI. CDR3 sequence (DNA): TGTGCCAGCAGCTCCTCAGGGGGCTTTTCGCGAAATCAGCCCCAGCATTTT. Translating it yields CASSSSGGFSRNQPQHF.

The J gene is TRBJ2-7, the V gene TRBV5-8; TRBD2 matches 7 bases. Germline V gene lookup returns CDR1 SGHTS and CDR2 YDEGEE. The CDR3 length is 14 residues. Trimming at V came to 6 bases and at J to 5 bases, leaving 11 bases not matched to a gene. CDR3 residues: CASNLPGGNHEQYV. CDR3 DNA: TGTGCCAGCAACCTACCGGGGGGTAACCACGAGCAGTACGTC.

The V call is TRBV6-6, the J call TRBJ2-3, with D tentatively TRBD1 (7 bases). This CDR3 contains 16 residues. Trimming took 5 bases from V and 1 from J, leaving 16 bases between them. The germline gives CDR1 MNHNY, CDR2 SVGAGI (reference sequence). CDR3 in DNA: TGTGCCAGCAGTACGACAGGGCCGGGGGGCACAGATACGCAGTATTTT. It translates to CASSTTGPGGTDTQYF.

The chain carries TRBV25-1 and TRBJ1-3; unclear D gene. The CDR3 has 16 residues. V was pared by 6 bases and J by 0 bases, with 15 bases between. Germline V gene data show CDR1 as MGHDK and CDR2 as SYGVNS. In nucleotides, the CDR3 is TGTGCCAGCAGCGCGACGAATGTACGCTCTGGAAACACCATATATTTT. Translating it yields CASSATNVRSGNTIYF.

This chain joins TRBV5-4 and TRBJ2-5, with 11 bases fitting TRBD2. Per the germline V gene, CDR1 is SGHNT and CDR2 is YYREEE (reference sequence). V lost 4 bases to trimming and J lost 1 base; unmatched junction nucleotides: 6. This CDR3 spans 16 amino acids. CDR3 region: CASSLTSGGPQETQYF. In nucleotides, the CDR3 is TGTGCCAGCAGCCTTACTAGCGGGGGCCCCCAAGAGACCCAGTACTTC.

The chain is built from TRBV5-6 and TRBJ2-6; 11 bases fit TRBD1. With 4 bases clipped from V and 4 bases from J, the junction kept 10 bases outside the gene matches. The CDR3 length is 18 residues. The germline V gene encodes CDR1 SGHDT and CDR2 YYEEEE. CDR3 nucleotide sequence: TGTGCCAGCAGCCCCGGGACAGGGGGTATCTTCGGGGCCAACGTCCTGACTTTC. Its translation is CASSPGTGGIFGANVLTF.

This clonotype was seen just once. CDR3 protein: CASSLGPRATEAFF. Written as DNA, the CDR3 is TGCGCCAGCAGCCTAGGTCCCAGGGCCACTGAAGCTTTCTTT. The chain recombines TRBV4-1 with TRBJ1-1, with D perhaps TRBD1 (5 bases). Trimming removed 4 bases from V and 4 bases from J, with 13 bases in between. This CDR3 is built from 14 residues. The germline gives CDR1 MGHRA, CDR2 YSYEKL.

This clonotype was found a few times. V usage is TRBV3-1 and J usage is TRBJ2-3, with D maybe TRBD2 (6 bases). Germline V gene sequence: CDR1 LGHDT, CDR2 YNNKEL (reference sequence). V was cut by 0 bases and J by 3 bases, with 7 bases left in between. This CDR3 has 14 amino acids. The CDR3 reads CASSQEEGTDTQYF. In DNA form, the CDR3 reads TGTGCCAGCAGCCAAGAGGAGGGAACAGATACGCAGTATTTT.

J is TRBJ1-1 and V is TRBV5-1, with D perhaps TRBD1 (5 bases). CDR1 and CDR2 from the germline V gene are SGHRS and YFSETQ. V dropped 4 bases and J dropped 6 bases, with 10 bases sitting between them. The CDR3 extends over 12 amino acids. In DNA form, the CDR3 reads TGCGCCAGCAGCCGGGACGGGGCTGAAGCTTTCTTT. Protein: CASSRDGAEAFF. Looking up the rest from reference TRBV5-1 and TRBJ1-1 gives the full variable domain: KAGVTQTPRYLIKTRGQQVTLSCSPISGHRSVSWYQQTPGQGLQFLFEYFSETQRNKGNFPGRFSGRQFSNSRSEMNVSTLELGDSALYLCASSRDGAEAFFGQGTRLTVV.

The chain is built from TRBV6-5 and TRBJ2-4, with a weak D call TRBD2 (6 bases). This CDR3 has 13 amino acids. The germline V gene encodes CDR1 MNHEY and CDR2 SVGAGI. Deletions cut 3 bases from V and 7 bases from J, with 10 bases between. The CDR3 sequence is CASSYSGRNIQYF. DNA of the CDR3: TGTGCCAGCAGTTATTCGGGGAGGAACATTCAGTACTTC.

The chain joins TRBV2 to TRBJ2-7, with 9 positions matching TRBD1. Germline V gene sequence: CDR1 SNHLY, CDR2 FYNNEI. There are 12 residues in the CDR3. V lost 8 bases, J lost 4 bases, and 3 bases stayed unmatched. The CDR3 DNA reads TGTGCCAGCCGGGACAGGGTTTACGAGCAGTACTTC. Its translation is CASRDRVYEQYF.

The chain has TRBV2 and TRBJ2-5; D unclear. This CDR3 is built from 13 residues. Per germline, CDR1 SNHLY and CDR2 FYNNEI. The V end lost 7 bases, the J end lost 4 bases, and 13 bases lay between the germline ends. CDR3 amino acids: CASTYFAGETQYF. DNA for the CDR3: TGTGCCAGCACCTACTTTGCAGGAGAGACCCAGTACTTC.

This sequence joins TRBV12-3 or TRBV12-4 and TRBJ1-4; D ambiguous. Trimming stripped 6 bases from V and 4 bases from J, with 15 bases between. The CDR3 sequence is 15 residues long. CDR3 DNA: TGTGCCAGCAGGATGAGAGGGCTGAATAATGAAAAACTGTTTTTT. Protein product: CASRMRGLNNEKLFF.

This chain joins TRBV12-3 or TRBV12-4 and TRBJ2-2; maybe TRBD1 (5 bases). CDR3 length: 14 residues. Trimming cost V 8 bases and J 1 base, with 11 bases left between them. The CDR3 protein is CASRWQGNTGELFF. DNA for the CDR3: TGTGCCAGCCGTTGGCAGGGGAACACCGGGGAGCTGTTTTTT.